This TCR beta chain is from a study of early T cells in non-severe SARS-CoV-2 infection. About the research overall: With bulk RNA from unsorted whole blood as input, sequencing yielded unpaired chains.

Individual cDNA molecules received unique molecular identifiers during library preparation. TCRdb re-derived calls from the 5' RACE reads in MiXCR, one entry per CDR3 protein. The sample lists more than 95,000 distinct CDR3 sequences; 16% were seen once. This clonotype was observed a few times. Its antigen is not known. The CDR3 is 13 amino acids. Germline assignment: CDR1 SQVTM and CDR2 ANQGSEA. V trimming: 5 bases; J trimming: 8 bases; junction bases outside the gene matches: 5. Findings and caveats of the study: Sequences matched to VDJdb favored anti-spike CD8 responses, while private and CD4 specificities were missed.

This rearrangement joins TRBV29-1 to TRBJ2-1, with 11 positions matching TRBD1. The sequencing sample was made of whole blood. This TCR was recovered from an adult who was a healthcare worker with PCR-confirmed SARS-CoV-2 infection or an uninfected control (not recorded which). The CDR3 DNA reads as TGCAGCGTTAAAGGACAGGGGGCCCATGAGCAGTTCTTC. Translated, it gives CSVKGQGAHEQFF.